Listed here are 26 T cell receptor beta chains from one sample, sequenced in a study of graft-versus-host responses after intestinal transplantation. Assay used: immunoSEQ multiplex PCR; TCRdb lists only in-frame clones, some missing. The sample records around 71,000 clones, roughly 92% being singletons. The sequences come from bone marrow, collected around 720 days after intestinal transplantation. The receptors come from a human patient who received an intestinal transplant, so some T cells may come from the graft donor.

A note on this clone: One end of the junction does not line up with germline, which may come from a read error. The chain combines TRBV30 with TRBJ1-6; 7 nucleotides align to TRBD1. The CDR3 consists of 14 residues. Germline V gene data show CDR1 as GTSNPN and CDR2 as SVGIG (reference sequence). The CDR3 spells CACEQGTYNSPLHF. The CDR3 DNA reads as TGTGCCTGTGAACAGGGGACCTACAATTCACCCCTCCACTTT.

This clone was observed once. This chain links TRBV7-2 with TRBJ1-6; TRBD1 might be the D (6 bases). V lost 1 base and J lost 6, with 10 bases in between. There are 15 residues in the CDR3. The germline V gene has CDR1 SGHTA and CDR2 FQGNSA. The DNA of the CDR3 is TGTGCCAGCAGCTTAGTTCAACAGGGTAATTCACCCCTCCACTTT. Residues: CASSLVQQGNSPLHF.

CDR3 in DNA: TGCGCCAGCAGCTTGCTTCTAGCGGGGCCTCAGTACTTC. Encoded protein: CASSLLLAGPQYF. J is TRBJ2-5 and V is TRBV5-1, with 9 nucleotides matching TRBD2. The CDR3 loop spans 13 amino acids. Germline CDR1 and CDR2: SGHRS and YFSETQ. Losses at the gene ends were 1 base for V and 11 bases for J; bases not matched to a gene: 6.

J is TRBJ2-7 and V is TRBV2, with TRBD2 as a possible D gene (6 bases). Trimming took 0 bases from V and 3 from J, leaving 18 bases between them. The germline gives CDR1 SNHLY, CDR2 FYNNEI. The length of the CDR3 is 17 residues. This CDR3 is CASSEAGRLVPLYEQYF. CDR3 DNA: TGTGCCAGCAGTGAAGCAGGGAGGCTGGTGCCTCTCTACGAGCAGTACTTC.

The DNA for the CDR3 is TGTGCCAGTAGTAACCCTCGACAGGGTTCACCTGAAGCTTTCTTT. As protein: CASSNPRQGSPEAFF. This chain joins TRBV19 and TRBJ1-1; 7 nucleotides match TRBD1. This CDR3 contains 15 residues. Looked up from germline, CDR1 is LNHDA and CDR2 is SQIVND (reference sequence). Unmatched junction bases numbered 11, after V lost 4 bases and J lost 6 bases.

This chain connects TRBV19 to TRBJ2-5; weak D call: TRBD1 (6 bases). The ends were cut back, 4 bases at V and 5 bases at J, with 11 bases in the middle. This CDR3 spans 13 amino acids. CDR1 and CDR2 (germline): LNHDA, SQIVND (reference sequence). As DNA, the CDR3 is TGTGCCAGTAGTAGAGGGGGAGTGGAGACCCAGTACTTC. As protein: CASSRGGVETQYF.

The J gene is TRBJ1-6, the V gene TRBV30, with 8 bases fitting TRBD1. The CDR3 is 16 amino acids. With V trimmed by 1 base and J by 10 bases, 12 bases remained unmatched. Germline V lookup: CDR1 GTSNPN, CDR2 SVGIG (reference sequence). The CDR3 protein is CAWSGWDRPGESPLHF. The CDR3 DNA follows: TGTGCCTGGAGTGGCTGGGACAGGCCGGGGGAATCACCCCTCCACTTT.

The chain carries TRBV2 and TRBJ1-5; D is perhaps TRBD1 (5 bases). The CDR3 consists of 14 residues. Per the germline V gene, CDR1 is SNHLY and CDR2 is FYNNEI. Trimming removed 4 bases at V and 4 bases at J, with 11 bases between. The CDR3 nucleotides are TGTGCCAGCAGTGCGGGGGGATTGAATCAGCCCCAGCATTTT. Amino acids: CASSAGGLNQPQHF.

This chain connects TRBV4-1 to TRBJ1-6; 9 nucleotides agree with TRBD1. Per germline, CDR1 MGHRA and CDR2 YSYEKL. The CDR3 totals 18 residues. V lost 4 bases to trimming and J lost 0 bases; unmatched junction nucleotides: 7. The chain's CDR3 is CASSRDRETSSYNSPLHF. The CDR3 coding sequence is TGCGCCAGCAGCCGGGACAGGGAGACGAGCTCCTATAATTCACCCCTCCACTTT.

The chain links TRBV4-2 to TRBJ2-1, with a possible D match to TRBD2 (6 bases). CDR1 is LGHNA and CDR2 is YNFKEQ in the germline V gene. The V end was cut by 0 bases, the J end by 5 bases, with 14 bases between. The CDR3 extends over 16 amino acids. CDR3 coding DNA: TGTGCCAGCAGCCAAGATCAGAGGACTATTCACAATGAGCAGTTCTTC. This codes for CASSQDQRTIHNEQFF.

This clone occurred once. The chain recombines TRBV29-1 with TRBJ2-7; 10 bases match TRBD1. Germline V lookup: CDR1 SQVTM, CDR2 ANQGSEA. The ends lost 8 bases at V and 0 bases at J; junction bases unmatched: 7. CDR3 length: 14 residues. The CDR3 sequence: CSTTGTGVSYEQYF. As DNA, the CDR3 is TGCAGCACTACAGGGACAGGGGTCTCCTACGAGCAGTACTTC.

This sequence joins TRBV6-5 and TRBJ1-1; D is unresolved. Per the germline V gene, CDR1 is MNHEY and CDR2 is SVGAGI. The CDR3 covers 14 residues. The V end was cut by 4 bases, the J end by 6 bases, with 15 bases between. Written as DNA, the CDR3 is TGTGCCAGCAGTTCCGCGTTGGGGTCGTCTGAAGCTTTCTTT. This translates into CASSSALGSSEAFF.

V gene TRBV10-3 combines with J gene TRBJ2-7, with D possibly matching TRBD1 (5 bases). The germline CDR1 and CDR2 sequences are ENHRY and SYGVKD. CDR3 size: 16 residues. V lost 10 bases and J lost 4, with 26 bases in between. The CDR3 here is CATGPPRRQSHYEQYF. In nucleotides, the CDR3 is TGTGCCACGGGCCCCCCTCGTCGACAGAGTCATTACGAGCAGTACTTC.

This clone was recorded a few times. The rearrangement links TRBV4-2 to TRBJ2-1; 10 bases are a match to TRBD2. From germline, CDR1 is LGHNA and CDR2 YNFKEQ. Trimming took 0 bases from V and 6 from J; bases not matched to a gene: 2. This CDR3 has 15 amino acids. This CDR3 reads CASSQEASGSNEQFF. The CDR3 DNA reads TGTGCCAGCAGCCAAGAGGCTAGCGGGAGCAATGAGCAGTTCTTC.

The chain joins TRBV9 to TRBJ1-2, with TRBD1 matching over 7 bases. The CDR3 sequence is 14 residues long. Germline CDR1 and CDR2: SGDLS and YYNGEE. The ends lost 0 bases at V and 4 bases at J; junction bases unmatched: 3. The CDR3 coding sequence is TGTGCCAGCAGCGTAGCGGGACAGAGCTATGGCTACACCTTC. It specifies CASSVAGQSYGYTF.

This chain joins TRBV7-2 and TRBJ2-7, with D possibly being TRBD1 (6 bases). The CDR3 runs 13 residues. CDR1 and CDR2 (germline): SGHTA, FQGNSA. With 3 bases removed from V and 3 bases from J, the gap between germline ends came to 9 bases. Here the CDR3 DNA reads TGTGCCAGCAGCTTGGGGGCTCTCTACGAGCAGTACTTC. It encodes CASSLGALYEQYF.

This clone appeared a single time. V and J are TRBV10-1 and TRBJ2-6, with TRBD1 as a possible D gene (6 bases). V dropped 3 bases and J dropped 2 bases, with 8 bases sitting between them. CDR1 and CDR2 (germline): WNHNN, SYGVQD (reference sequence). CDR3 size: 15 residues. CDR3 coding DNA: TGCGCCAGCAGTGAATCAGGGGCTGGGGCCAACGTCCTGACTTTC. Amino acid sequence: CASSESGAGANVLTF.

V is TRBV7-9 and J is TRBJ1-1; D is undetermined. CDR1 and CDR2 (germline): SEHNR, FQNEAQ (reference sequence). The CDR3 sequence is 12 residues long. Trimming took 6 bases from V and 4 from J, leaving 9 bases between them. CDR3 residues: CASSVLSTEAFF. In DNA, the CDR3 is TGTGCCAGCAGTGTTTTGTCCACTGAAGCTTTCTTT.

J is TRBJ2-1 and V is TRBV7-3; D remains ambiguous. CDR1 is SGHTA, CDR2 FQGTGA, per germline. This CDR3 is 15 amino acids long. V lost 5 bases, J lost 1 base, and 12 bases lay in between. CDR3 loop: CASSPTDLSYNEQFF. Here the CDR3 DNA reads TGTGCCAGCAGCCCCACGGACCTGTCCTACAATGAGCAGTTCTTC.

This sequence joins TRBV27 and TRBJ2-3; D uncertain. The length of the CDR3 is 13 residues. Germline CDR1 is MNHEY and CDR2 is SMNVEV (reference sequence). V lost 5 bases and J 0 bases, leaving 6 bases between the germline ends. CDR3 nucleotides: TGTGCCAGCAGTAGCGCCAGCACAGATACGCAGTATTTT. Translating gives CASSSASTDTQYF.

This clone was picked up one time. This chain connects TRBV27 to TRBJ1-1; maybe TRBD1 (6 bases). Germline CDR1 is MNHEY and CDR2 is SMNVEV (reference sequence). The CDR3 has 14 amino acids. V gave up 5 bases and J gave up 5 bases, with 15 bases separating them. The CDR3 sequence is CASSDQGRGTEAFF. CDR3 nucleotides: TGTGCCAGCAGTGATCAGGGGAGGGGGACTGAAGCTTTCTTT.

The rearrangement uses TRBV19 and TRBJ1-2; D is unresolved. In germline, CDR1 is LNHDA, CDR2 SQIVND (reference sequence). This CDR3 spans 12 amino acids. The ends were cut back, 2 bases at V and 5 bases at J, with 6 bases in the middle. CDR3 nucleotides: TGTGCCAGTAGTATATCCCAATATGGCTACACCTTC. Translating it yields CASSISQYGYTF. Full variable domain (outside the CDR3, taken from reference TRBV19 and TRBJ1-2): DGGITQSPKYLFRKEGQNVTLSCEQNLNHDAMYWYRQDPGQGLRLIYYSQIVNDFQKGDIAEGYSVSREKKESFPLTVTSAQKNPTAFYLCASSISQYGYTFGSGTRLTVV.

V and J are TRBV5-6 and TRBJ1-1, with D uncertain. CDR1 and CDR2 (germline): SGHDT, YYEEEE. The length of the CDR3 is 15 residues. V was pared by 5 bases and J by 1 base, with 15 bases between. The CDR3 region has the DNA TGTGCCAGCAGGGCCCCCCCCCGGGAGAACACTGAAGCTTTCTTT. Amino acid sequence: CASRAPPRENTEAFF.

This sequence joins TRBV7-9 and TRBJ2-3, with D maybe TRBD2 (6 bases). CDR1 is SEHNR and CDR2 is FQNEAQ in the germline V gene (reference sequence). The V end lost 0 bases, the J end lost 4 bases, and 11 bases lay between the germline ends. The CDR3 length is 15 residues. CDR3 amino acids: CASSLAARGSDTQYF. CDR3 coding DNA: TGTGCCAGCAGCTTAGCGGCCCGGGGGTCAGATACGCAGTATTTT.

This chain uses TRBV28 with TRBJ1-5; D gene ambiguous. CDR3 size: 13 residues. V lost 8 bases and J lost 2, with 10 bases in between. From germline, CDR1 is MDHEN and CDR2 SYDVKM. The CDR3 nucleotides read TGTGCCAGCTTAGATTGGGGCAATCAGCCCCAGCATTTT. It specifies CASLDWGNQPQHF.

The J gene is TRBJ1-1, the V gene TRBV19, with D unclear. The CDR3 length is 15 residues. Trimming took off 5 bases at V and 1 base at J, with 14 bases between the two ends. Looked up from germline, CDR1 is LNHDA and CDR2 is SQIVND (reference sequence). Written as DNA, the CDR3 is TGTGCCAGTAGTTCCCCAGGAGGAGGGAACACTGAAGCTTTCTTT. Protein sequence: CASSSPGGGNTEAFF.